A selection of T cell receptor beta chains follows, all from one sample in a study of cytomegalovirus exposure and HLA in healthy donors. Assay used: immunoSEQ multiplex PCR; TCRdb lists only in-frame clones, some missing. Among 250,000 to 350,000 clones listed, 70% to 90% were seen once. The sequenced sample consisted of PBMCs. The source of these receptors is a man aged 40-55 years in good health and CMV-seropositive. CDR3s include the opening cysteine and the closing phenylalanine or tryptophan. The D gene is left open where the match is weak. The size of a clone is reported for some rows only, either as once, few or many, or as a class for expanded clones.

j_call	d_call	clone_size	v_call	cdr3_aa	cdr3_nt
TRBJ1-5	TRBD1	NA	TRBV19	CASSVRPGQGIPQPQHF	TGTGCCAGTAGTGTCAGGCCGGGACAGGGAATCCCTCAGCCCCAGCATTTT
TRBJ1-6	NA	NA	TRBV28	CASRGVDNSSPLHF	TGTGCCAGCAGAGGGGTAGACAACAGTTCACCCCTCCACTTT
TRBJ2-7	NA	few	TRBV4-1	CASSQGSLDYEQYF	TGCGCCAGCAGCCAAGGATCCCTAGACTACGAGCAGTACTTC
TRBJ2-2	NA	NA	TRBV19	CASSTRSARRGTGELFF	TGTGCCAGTAGTACCCGAAGCGCCCGGAGGGGTACCGGGGAGCTGTTTTTT
TRBJ1-3	NA	NA	TRBV7-9	CASSLATGTRRGNTIYF	TGTGCCAGCAGCTTAGCAACGGGGACACGGCGAGGAAACACCATATATTTT
TRBJ1-1	NA	NA	TRBV7-8	CASSQREARTGEAFF	TGTGCCAGCAGCCAAAGGGAGGCCCGAACAGGTGAAGCTTTCTTT
TRBJ1-2	NA	NA	TRBV7-9	CASSFYSGGYTF	TGTGCCAGCAGCTTTTACTCGGGAGGCTACACCTTC
TRBJ1-1	NA	NA	TRBV28	CASSFAARGTEAFF	TGTGCCAGCAGTTTCGCGGCTCGGGGGACTGAAGCTTTCTTT
TRBJ1-5	TRBD1	NA	TRBV28	CASSLHLGTGVHQPQHF	TGTGCCAGCAGTTTACATTTGGGGACAGGGGTCCATCAGCCCCAGCATTTT
TRBJ2-7	NA	NA	TRBV29-1	CSGYFTDSYEQYF	TGCAGCGGCTATTTTACAGACTCCTACGAGCAGTACTTC
TRBJ1-5	TRBD1	NA	TRBV18	CASSHGQGISNQPQHF	TGTGCCAGCTCCCACGGACAGGGTATCAGCAATCAGCCCCAGCATTTT
TRBJ2-7	NA	NA	TRBV5-1	CASSPLPRGGYEQYF	TGCGCCAGCAGCCCGCTGCCTCGAGGGGGCTACGAGCAGTACTTC
TRBJ1-3	TRBD1	NA	TRBV9	CASSAPDLGQGAGGNTIYF	TGTGCCAGCAGCGCCCCGGATTTAGGACAGGGGGCTGGAGGAAACACCATATATTTT
TRBJ2-7	TRBD2	NA	TRBV12-5	CASGLASGGEKPYEQYF	TGTGCTAGTGGTTTGGCGAGCGGGGGGGAGAAGCCGTACGAGCAGTACTTC
TRBJ2-3	TRBD2	NA	TRBV5-1	CASSLGPGLAGEYSSTDTQYF	TGCGCCAGCAGCTTGGGCCCGGGACTAGCGGGAGAGTACTCTAGCACAGATACGCAGTATTTT
TRBJ2-1	TRBD2	NA	TRBV9	CASSARLAGGSYNEQFF	TGTGCCAGCAGCGCCCGACTAGCGGGAGGCTCCTACAATGAGCAGTTCTTC
TRBJ2-3	TRBD2	NA	TRBV19	CASSISASGRTDTQYF	TGTGCCAGTAGTATATCGGCTAGCGGACGCACAGATACGCAGTATTTT
TRBJ1-4	NA	once	TRBV28	CASSLREKLFF	TGTGCCAGCAGTTTACGGGAAAAACTGTTTTTT
TRBJ1-6	NA	NA	TRBV27	CASSLQTNSPLHF	TGTGCCAGTTCGTTACAGACTAATTCACCCCTCCACTTT
TRBJ2-7	NA	NA	TRBV27	CASSIGQLYEQYF	TGTGCCAGCAGCATAGGACAGCTCTACGAGCAGTACTTC
TRBJ2-2	NA	few	TRBV7-9	CASSSPGFPRVGELFF	TGTGCCAGCAGCTCCCCGGGGTTCCCTAGGGTCGGGGAGCTGTTTTTT
TRBJ2-1	NA	NA	TRBV27	CASTPGMGANYNEQFF	TGTGCCAGCACCCCTGGGATGGGGGCAAACTACAATGAGCAGTTCTTC
TRBJ2-7	TRBD2	NA	TRBV28	CASSLVLSSGRNYEQYF	TGTGCCAGCAGTTTAGTTTTATCGAGCGGGAGAAACTACGAGCAGTACTTC
TRBJ2-7	NA	NA	TRBV5-4	CASSSSSEQYF	TGTGCCAGCAGCTCGAGCTCCGAGCAGTACTTC